This record looks at one T cell receptor beta chain sequence and its context. Clones were sequenced by immunoSEQ multiplex PCR, and TCRdb holds only the in-frame ones, with some missing. The sample holds about 63,000 clones, roughly 80% seen once. The sample belongs to a study of blood T cell repertoires in COVID-19. About the study: Samples taken during acute and convalescent COVID-19 were collected in the United States, Italy and Spain. From T cells, B-cell-depleted T cells, or PBMCs came the material, which was cDNA or gDNA.

There are 16 residues in the CDR3. Germline lookup yields CDR1 MGHRA and CDR2 YSYEKL. J lost 0 bases, V lost 3 bases, and 4 bases had no gene match. Recruitment covered about two dozen US areas and drew participants whose ages spanned roughly 18 to 89 years. The sample consisted of PBMCs or T cells enriched from blood (not recorded which). The TCR sequence derives from a woman between 40 and 55 years old with acute COVID-19. This chain joins TRBV4-1 and TRBJ1-4; 7 positions match TRBD1. CDR3 sequence: CASSHRDRPTNEKLFF. CDR3 DNA: TGCGCCAGCAGCCACCGGGACAGACCAACTAATGAAAAACTGTTTTTT.